The rows below give T cell receptor beta chains drawn from one sample of a study of naive and memory T cell subsets. One entry per CDR3 protein results from TCRdb running MiXCR on the UMI-ligation and nested PCR reads. The top ten hold roughly a fifth of the sample, which has tens of thousands of distinct CDR3 sequences, about an eighth seen once. The material sequenced was effector memory CD4+ T cells from blood. All receptors derive from a human donor in good health. Both conserved end residues are part of each CDR3. D genes are given only for firm matches. Clone size appears in some rows only: once, few, many, or a class for an expanded clone.

CDR3 protein: CASSRGDTIYF
CDR3 DNA: TGTGCCAGCAGCCGAGGGGACACCATATATTTT
J gene: TRBJ1-3
V gene: TRBV28
clone size: once
D gene: NA

CDR3 protein: CSAREGTPGNQPQHF
CDR3 DNA: TGCAGTGCTAGAGAGGGAACGCCAGGCAATCAGCCCCAGCATTTT
J gene: TRBJ1-5
V gene: TRBV20-1
clone size: few
D gene: NA

CDR3 protein: CASSGTGGPYNEQFF
CDR3 DNA: TGTGCCAGTAGTGGAACAGGGGGCCCCTACAATGAGCAGTTCTTC
J gene: TRBJ2-1
V gene: TRBV19
clone size: many
D gene: TRBD1

CDR3 protein: CAISAEVVYNEQFF
CDR3 DNA: TGTGCCATCAGTGCCGAGGTAGTTTACAATGAGCAGTTCTTC
J gene: TRBJ2-1
V gene: TRBV10-3
clone size: few
D gene: NA

CDR3 protein: CASSRPGGTQYF
CDR3 DNA: TGTGCCAGCAGTCGGCCCGGGGGGACGCAGTATTTT
J gene: TRBJ2-3
V gene: TRBV7-2
clone size: NA
D gene: TRBD2

CDR3 protein: CASSRGQVSGNGYTF
CDR3 DNA: TGTGCCAGTAGTAGAGGACAGGTCTCGGGAAATGGCTACACCTTC
J gene: TRBJ1-2
V gene: TRBV19
clone size: NA
D gene: TRBD1

CDR3 protein: CASSFQGHEQYF
CDR3 DNA: TGTGCCAGTAGTTTCCAGGGCCACGAGCAGTACTTC
J gene: TRBJ2-7
V gene: TRBV19
clone size: many
D gene: NA

CDR3 protein: CAWSTSNQPQHF
CDR3 DNA: TGTGCCTGGAGTACCAGCAATCAGCCCCAGCATTTT
J gene: TRBJ1-5
V gene: TRBV30
clone size: NA
D gene: NA

CDR3 protein: CASSRLMDTRLFGELFF
CDR3 DNA: TGTGCCAGCAGTCGATTAATGGACACCCGACTTTTCGGGGAGCTGTTTTTT
J gene: TRBJ2-2
V gene: TRBV6-2/TRBV6-3
clone size: few
D gene: NA

CDR3 protein: CASSSLPSGYNEQFF
CDR3 DNA: TGTGCCAGCAGCTCTTTACCTAGCGGCTACAATGAGCAGTTCTTC
J gene: TRBJ2-1
V gene: TRBV7-2
clone size: many
D gene: TRBD2

CDR3 protein: CASSLSNQETQYF
CDR3 DNA: TGCGCCAGCAGCTTGAGCAACCAAGAGACCCAGTACTTC
J gene: TRBJ2-5
V gene: TRBV5-1
clone size: NA
D gene: NA

CDR3 protein: CATSRGGTGSGEQYF
CDR3 DNA: TGTGCCACCAGCAGAGGAGGGACAGGGTCTGGCGAGCAGTACTTC
J gene: TRBJ2-7
V gene: TRBV15
clone size: many
D gene: TRBD1

CDR3 protein: CASSLATGTTGYEQYF
CDR3 DNA: TGTGCCAGCAGCTTAGCAACCGGGACAACGGGCTACGAGCAGTACTTC
J gene: TRBJ2-7
V gene: TRBV7-2
clone size: NA
D gene: NA

CDR3 protein: CAWSTTQGRTEAFF
CDR3 DNA: TGTGCCTGGAGTACCACCCAGGGCCGCACTGAAGCTTTCTTT
J gene: TRBJ1-1
V gene: TRBV30
clone size: NA
D gene: NA

CDR3 protein: CASSLRQGRNEQYF
CDR3 DNA: TGTGCCAGCAGTTTAAGACAGGGGAGGAACGAGCAGTACTTC
J gene: TRBJ2-7
V gene: TRBV27
clone size: few
D gene: TRBD1

CDR3 protein: CASSLRGGPSSNTEAFF
CDR3 DNA: TGTGCCAGCAGCTTAAGAGGGGGCCCCTCATCGAACACTGAAGCTTTCTTT
J gene: TRBJ1-1
V gene: TRBV7-2
clone size: NA
D gene: TRBD1

CDR3 protein: CASTPLSLPRPYEQYF
CDR3 DNA: TGTGCCAGCACCCCCCTCAGCCTCCCACGGCCCTACGAGCAGTACTTC
J gene: TRBJ2-7
V gene: TRBV6-2/TRBV6-3
clone size: NA
D gene: NA

CDR3 protein: CASSSSPTSGNTGELFF
CDR3 DNA: TGTGCCAGCAGCTCCTCCCCGACTAGCGGGAACACCGGGGAGCTGTTTTTT
J gene: TRBJ2-2
V gene: TRBV7-2
clone size: many
D gene: TRBD2

CDR3 protein: CASTTQVAGGFGEQYF
CDR3 DNA: TGTGCCAGCACCACCCAGGTGGCGGGAGGTTTCGGCGAGCAGTACTTC
J gene: TRBJ2-7
V gene: TRBV28
clone size: NA
D gene: TRBD2

CDR3 protein: CASSPLPGREETQYF
CDR3 DNA: TGCGCCAGCAGCCCCCTCCCCGGGAGGGAAGAGACCCAGTACTTC
J gene: TRBJ2-5
V gene: TRBV5-1
clone size: medium-sized
D gene: TRBD2

CDR3 protein: CSVEGGSDSRLNYGYTF
CDR3 DNA: TGCAGCGTTGAAGGGGGATCGGACAGTCGTTTAAACTATGGCTACACCTTC
J gene: TRBJ1-2
V gene: TRBV29-1
clone size: NA
D gene: NA

CDR3 protein: CASSSRATDTQYF
CDR3 DNA: TGTGCCAGCAGCTCTCGGGCGACAGATACGCAGTATTTT
J gene: TRBJ2-3
V gene: TRBV7-7
clone size: few
D gene: NA

CDR3 protein: CASSPRDRGYNEQFF
CDR3 DNA: TGTGCCAGCAGTCCTCGGGACAGGGGCTACAATGAGCAGTTCTTC
J gene: TRBJ2-1
V gene: TRBV2
clone size: many
D gene: TRBD1

CDR3 protein: CASSDPGISYEQYF
CDR3 DNA: TGTGCCAGCAGCGACCCGGGGATCTCCTACGAGCAGTACTTC
J gene: TRBJ2-7
V gene: TRBV5-6
clone size: NA
D gene: NA

CDR3 protein: CSALGQIQETQYF
CDR3 DNA: TGCAGTGCCCTGGGACAGATCCAAGAGACCCAGTACTTC
J gene: TRBJ2-5
V gene: TRBV20-1
clone size: few
D gene: TRBD1

CDR3 protein: CASKLAGGHEQFF
CDR3 DNA: TGTGCCAGCAAACTAGCGGGAGGCCATGAGCAGTTCTTC
J gene: TRBJ2-1
V gene: TRBV6-2/TRBV6-3
clone size: many
D gene: TRBD2

CDR3 protein: CASSFDTYKPQHF
CDR3 DNA: TGTGCCAGCAGCTTTGACACGTACAAGCCCCAGCATTTT
J gene: TRBJ1-5
V gene: TRBV5-4
clone size: NA
D gene: NA

CDR3 protein: CASSNTGSTEQFF
CDR3 DNA: TGTGCCAGCAGCAACACAGGGAGCACCGAGCAGTTCTTC
J gene: TRBJ2-1
V gene: TRBV14
clone size: many
D gene: NA

CDR3 protein: CASSGSTADTF
CDR3 DNA: TGTGCCAGCAGCGGATCGACAGCCGACACCTTC
J gene: TRBJ1-2
V gene: TRBV7-2
clone size: NA
D gene: NA

CDR3 protein: CASSSVGNTIYF
CDR3 DNA: TGCGCCAGCAGTTCTGTCGGAAACACCATATATTTT
J gene: TRBJ1-3
V gene: TRBV4-1
clone size: NA
D gene: NA

CDR3 protein: CASSFTGSKYGNTIYF
CDR3 DNA: TGCGCCAGCAGCTTCACAGGTTCGAAGTATGGAAACACCATATATTTT
J gene: TRBJ1-3
V gene: TRBV5-1
clone size: NA
D gene: NA

CDR3 protein: CSAATGTVGSTQYF
CDR3 DNA: TGCAGTGCTGCGACCGGGACAGTCGGTTCTACGCAGTATTTT
J gene: TRBJ2-3
V gene: TRBV20-1
clone size: few
D gene: TRBD1

CDR3 protein: CASSPRQSSTDTQYF
CDR3 DNA: TGTGCCAGCAGCCCAAGGCAGTCCAGCACAGATACGCAGTATTTT
J gene: TRBJ2-3
V gene: TRBV5-6
clone size: many
D gene: NA

CDR3 protein: CASRGGLLSYEQYF
CDR3 DNA: TGTGCCTCGCGAGGGGGGCTACTTTCCTACGAGCAGTACTTC
J gene: TRBJ2-7
V gene: TRBV18
clone size: NA
D gene: NA

CDR3 protein: CASSEESGQLRGYTF
CDR3 DNA: TGTGCCAGCAGTGAAGAGTCGGGACAGCTCCGGGGCTACACCTTC
J gene: TRBJ1-2
V gene: TRBV6-1
clone size: NA
D gene: TRBD1

CDR3 protein: CASSPTLAGGPASYNEQFF
CDR3 DNA: TGTGCCAGCAGCCCGACGCTAGCGGGAGGACCCGCGTCCTACAATGAGCAGTTCTTC
J gene: TRBJ2-1
V gene: TRBV3-1
clone size: NA
D gene: TRBD2

CDR3 protein: CASSYLQRNTEAFF
CDR3 DNA: TGTGCCAGCAGTTATCTCCAGAGGAACACTGAAGCTTTCTTT
J gene: TRBJ1-1
V gene: TRBV2
clone size: few
D gene: NA

CDR3 protein: CATEPGLAGGGETQYF
CDR3 DNA: TGTGCCACAGAACCGGGACTAGCGGGAGGAGGAGAGACCCAGTACTTC
J gene: TRBJ2-5
V gene: TRBV7-9
clone size: NA
D gene: TRBD2

CDR3 protein: CASSLWRETQYF
CDR3 DNA: TGCGCCAGCAGCCTGTGGCGGGAGACCCAGTACTTC
J gene: TRBJ2-5
V gene: TRBV5-1
clone size: NA
D gene: NA

CDR3 protein: CASSQDSRGRGYTF
CDR3 DNA: TGTGCCAGCAGCCAAGATTCGAGGGGGCGTGGCTACACCTTC
J gene: TRBJ1-2
V gene: TRBV14
clone size: NA
D gene: TRBD1

CDR3 protein: CASSLPSGSSYNEQFF
CDR3 DNA: TGTGCCAGCAGCTTACCGAGCGGAAGCTCCTACAATGAGCAGTTCTTC
J gene: TRBJ2-1
V gene: TRBV7-2
clone size: few
D gene: NA

CDR3 protein: CASSPRRGSGTDTQYF
CDR3 DNA: TGTGCCAGCAGCCCCAGGAGGGGGAGCGGCACAGATACGCAGTATTTT
J gene: TRBJ2-3
V gene: TRBV11-2
clone size: many
D gene: NA

CDR3 protein: CASSSTGRSGNTIYF
CDR3 DNA: TGTGCCAGCAGTTCGACAGGGAGGTCAGGAAACACCATATATTTT
J gene: TRBJ1-3
V gene: TRBV28
clone size: few
D gene: TRBD1

CDR3 protein: CASSPGTGLNEQFF
CDR3 DNA: TGTGCCAGCAGCCCCGGGACAGGGTTGAATGAGCAGTTCTTC
J gene: TRBJ2-1
V gene: TRBV6-2/TRBV6-3
clone size: NA
D gene: TRBD1

CDR3 protein: CASSLTGASYNEQFF
CDR3 DNA: TGTGCCAGCAGCTTGACAGGGGCCTCCTACAATGAGCAGTTCTTC
J gene: TRBJ2-1
V gene: TRBV6-5
clone size: NA
D gene: TRBD1

CDR3 protein: CAISADRDGYTF
CDR3 DNA: TGTGCCATCAGTGCAGACAGGGATGGCTACACCTTC
J gene: TRBJ1-2
V gene: TRBV10-3
clone size: few
D gene: TRBD1

CDR3 protein: CSARDRIRGQGNQPQHF
CDR3 DNA: TGCAGTGCTAGAGATCGAATACGCGGGCAGGGTAATCAGCCCCAGCATTTT
J gene: TRBJ1-5
V gene: TRBV20-1
clone size: NA
D gene: NA

CDR3 protein: CSAPVAGGTGELFF
CDR3 DNA: TGCAGTGCCCCGGTCGCGGGGGGCACCGGGGAGCTGTTTTTT
J gene: TRBJ2-2
V gene: TRBV20-1
clone size: few
D gene: TRBD2

CDR3 protein: CASSLFSGGYREQFF
CDR3 DNA: TGTGCCAGCAGCCTCTTCTCGGGAGGGTACAGGGAGCAGTTCTTC
J gene: TRBJ2-1
V gene: TRBV7-2
clone size: few
D gene: TRBD2